The clone carrying this T cell receptor (beta chain) was counted between two and nine times. Its antigen is unidentified. This record comes from a study of CD8+ T cells in alopecia areata. Overall study: The study gave treated patients oral tofacitinib at 5 to 10 mg twice daily.

General study results and limits: Researchers report lesional scalp, most notably alopecia totalis/universalis, outstripped normal scalp in clonality.

V was pared by 6 bases and J by 4 bases, with 13 bases between. The germline CDR1 and CDR2 sequences are SEHNR and FQNEAQ (reference sequence). CDR3 length: 15 amino acids. RNA was extracted and reverse transcribed into cDNA as the sequencing template. Sequencing was performed with immunoSEQ multiplex PCR; in TCRdb, only in-frame clones are kept and a portion is missing. Among fewer than 150,000 clones listed, 35% to 45% were seen once. Sequencing was done on a sample of CD4+ T cells sorted from blood. The sequence derives from a human donor with alopecia areata. The V and J genes are TRBV7-9 and TRBJ2-6, with D unclear. Written as DNA, the CDR3 is TGTGCCAGCAGTTTCCTTGGAGAGGGGGCCAACGTCCTGACTTTC. Encoded protein: CASSFLGEGANVLTF.